This T cell receptor (beta chain) is drawn from a study of blood T cell repertoires in COVID-19. CDR3 length: 14 amino acids. Germline loops: CDR1 MNHEY, CDR2 SMNVEV (reference sequence). V lost 0 bases, J lost 4 bases, and 9 bases lay in between. The repertoire was sequenced with immunoSEQ multiplex PCR; TCRdb's copy has only in-frame clones and lacks some. The repertoire holds about 220,000 clones, with almost 90% as singletons. Participants reported their clinical history, and cohort assignment relied on those reports. This chain links TRBV27 with TRBJ2-5; D remains ambiguous. This TCR was sampled from a man aged 25 to 40 who had been exposed to COVID-19. The sample comprised PBMCs or T cells enriched from blood (not recorded which). In DNA form, the CDR3 reads TGTGCCAGCAGTTTATCCGGCAGAGGAGAGACCCAGTACTTC. This encodes CASSLSGRGETQYF.